These 24 T cell receptor beta chains share one sample of origin, sequenced in a study of T cell repertoires and HLA-DP antigens. Profiling relied on immunoSEQ multiplex PCR, and the TCRdb table lists in-frame clones only, not all of them. The sample holds about 73,000 clones, around 80% seen once. Which antigens these TCRs recognize remains unknown. Sequences were obtained from CD4+ T cells from PBMCs. These receptors were obtained from a man aged 55 to 70 in good health and CMV-seronegative.

This sequence joins TRBV6-6 and TRBJ2-7; D is perhaps TRBD2 (5 bases). V gave up 5 bases and J gave up 6 bases, with 8 bases separating them. The CDR3 is 11 amino acids. Germline lookup yields CDR1 MNHNY and CDR2 SVGAGI (reference sequence). Here the CDR3 reads CASSGLGEQYV. CDR3 sequence (DNA): TGTGCCAGCAGTGGACTTGGCGAGCAGTACGTC.

This rearrangement joins TRBV14 to TRBJ2-1, with TRBD2 matching over 8 bases. The junction had 4 bases not matched to a gene; V was cut back by 2 bases and J by 4 bases. This CDR3 is built from 15 residues. The V gene's germline CDR1 is SGHDN and CDR2 FVKESK. The CDR3 sequence is CASSQNSGNYNEQFF. The CDR3 DNA follows: TGTGCCAGCAGCCAAAATAGCGGGAATTACAATGAGCAGTTCTTC.

The gene calls are TRBV28 and TRBJ1-2; 9 bases map to TRBD1. CDR1 MDHEN and CDR2 SYDVKM come from the germline V gene. The junction had 12 bases not matched to a gene; V was cut back by 1 base and J by 0 bases. CDR3 length equals 19 residues. The CDR3: CASSLSGQGKPAPNYGYTF. CDR3 bases: TGTGCCAGCAGTTTATCGGGACAGGGAAAACCGGCCCCTAACTATGGCTACACCTTC.

This clone was counted between two and nine times. The rearrangement links TRBV29-1 to TRBJ1-1; D call uncertain. CDR1 and CDR2 from the germline V gene are SQVTM and ANQGSEA. The CDR3 loop spans 14 amino acids. Trimming cost V 5 bases and J 3 bases, with 16 bases left between them. The CDR3 DNA sequence: TGCAGCGTTCCCGTCGGTGCCACTGACACTGAAGCTTTCTTT. Translated: CSVPVGATDTEAFF.

The chain has TRBV7-2 and TRBJ2-1; D assignment may be TRBD1 or TRBD2 (5 bases each). Trimming pared 0 bases from V and 9 bases from J, leaving 9 bases between. CDR3 length: 13 residues. Germline V gene lookup returns CDR1 SGHTA and CDR2 FQGNSA. This CDR3 reads CASSLAERGEQFF. The CDR3 DNA sequence: TGTGCCAGCAGCTTAGCTGAGAGGGGTGAGCAGTTCTTC.

The rearrangement links TRBV7-9 to TRBJ1-2; D possibly corresponds to TRBD1 (5 bases). There are 13 residues in the CDR3. Germline V gives CDR1 SEHNR, CDR2 FQNEAQ (reference sequence). V lost 3 bases and J lost 8, with 13 bases in between. The CDR3 nucleotides are TGTGCCAGCAGCTTCGCCGAGGGGCACGGCTACACCTTC. It yields the protein CASSFAEGHGYTF.

A few counts support this clone. In nucleotides, the CDR3 is TGTGCCTCCCGACCCGGAAACACCATATATTTT. It encodes CASRPGNTIYF. The chain couples TRBV30 to TRBJ1-3; D gene ambiguous. Trimming shortened V by 7 bases and J by 4 bases, and 8 bases separated the two germline ends. The length of the CDR3 is 11 residues. The V gene's germline CDR1 is GTSNPN and CDR2 SVGIG (reference sequence).

This chain connects TRBV4-1 to TRBJ1-5, with TRBD1 as a possible D gene (5 bases). Germline lookup yields CDR1 MGHRA and CDR2 YSYEKL. Trimming removed 0 bases from V and 5 bases from J, with 20 bases in between. The CDR3 runs 18 residues. The CDR3 DNA sequence: TGCGCCAGCAGCCAAGATGGGGCCGGTACCACGTTTGATCAGCCCCAGCATTTT. Residues: CASSQDGAGTTFDQPQHF.

The CDR3 bases are TGTGCCAGCAGCGTAGAGGCTAGCGGGAGGACTAGCACAGATACGCAGTATTTT. This encodes CASSVEASGRTSTDTQYF. This sequence joins TRBV9 and TRBJ2-3, with 11 bases fitting TRBD2. The CDR3 runs 18 residues. The V and J ends lost 0 bases and 0 bases, in that order; junction bases with no gene match: 6. Germline CDR1 and CDR2: SGDLS and YYNGEE.

The chain joins TRBV7-2 to TRBJ2-1, with D unclear. CDR3 length: 13 amino acids. Germline lookup yields CDR1 SGHTA and CDR2 FQGNSA. V was pared by 3 bases and J by 6 bases, with 9 bases between. Here the CDR3 reads CASSFGRGNEQFF. The CDR3 nucleotides are TGTGCCAGCAGCTTTGGTCGCGGCAATGAGCAGTTCTTC.

V usage is TRBV18 and J usage is TRBJ2-5, with D possibly TRBD2 on 7 matching bases. Germline V gene data show CDR1 as KGHSH and CDR2 as LQKENI. V was shortened by 2 bases and J by 5 bases, with 9 bases between the two germline ends. The CDR3 is made up of 13 amino acids. The CDR3 DNA follows: TGTGCCAGCTCACCAGGGGGGGCGGAGACCCAGTACTTC. Protein sequence: CASSPGGAETQYF. The full variable domain, completed using reference TRBV18 and TRBJ2-5, is NAGVMQNPRHLVRRRGQEARLRCSPMKGHSHVYWYRQLPEEGLKFMVYLQKENIIDESGMPKERFSAEFPKEGPSILRIQQVVRGDSAAYFCASSPGGAETQYFGPGTRLLVL.

V usage is TRBV11-3 and J usage is TRBJ2-2, with D tentatively TRBD2 (5 bases). This CDR3 spans 14 amino acids. With 3 bases removed from V and 1 base from J, the gap between germline ends came to 6 bases. The germline CDR1 and CDR2 sequences are SGHNT and YENEEA. The DNA of the CDR3 is TGTGCCAGCAGCTTTGCGGGGAACACCGGGGAGCTGTTTTTT. Amino acid sequence: CASSFAGNTGELFF.

This clone was recorded once. This rearrangement joins TRBV12-5 to TRBJ2-1; maybe TRBD2 (6 bases). Per germline, CDR1 LGHNT and CDR2 FRNRAP. V was clipped by 6 bases and J by 0 bases, with 9 bases between them. The CDR3 loop spans 14 amino acids. The CDR3 here is CASGTRSSYNEQFF. The CDR3 DNA sequence: TGTGCTAGTGGGACTAGGAGCTCCTACAATGAGCAGTTCTTC. The whole variable domain, filled in from reference TRBV12-5 and TRBJ2-1, reads DARVTQTPRHKVTEMGQEVTMRCQPILGHNTVFWYRQTMMQGLELLAYFRNRAPLDDSGMPKDRFSAEMPDATLATLKIQPSEPRDSAVYFCASGTRSSYNEQFFGPGTRLTVL.

This clone was seen more than once but under ten times. V usage is TRBV9 and J usage is TRBJ1-5; unclear D gene. Germline-derived CDR1 and CDR2 are SGDLS and YYNGEE. The CDR3 loop spans 13 amino acids. The germline V and J ends were trimmed by 4 bases and 2 bases, with 7 bases remaining between them. CDR3 DNA: TGTGCCAGCAGCCAGTGGGGCAATCAGCCCCAGCATTTT. Its translation: CASSQWGNQPQHF.

The J gene is TRBJ1-2, the V gene TRBV7-3; the match to TRBD1 covers 8 bases. The germline V gene encodes CDR1 SGHTA and CDR2 FQGTGA. The J segment lost 6 bases and the V segment lost 4 bases, leaving 4 bases of the junction unmatched. This CDR3 comprises 13 residues. The CDR3 sequence: CASSSGGWDGYTF. CDR3 DNA sequence: TGTGCCAGCAGCTCAGGGGGCTGGGATGGCTACACCTTC.

V and J are TRBV5-8 and TRBJ2-7, with TRBD2 matching 8 bases. The ends lost 3 bases at V and 2 bases at J; junction bases unmatched: 13. Germline CDR1 SGHTS, CDR2 YDEGEE. The CDR3 runs to 17 residues. CDR3 sequence (DNA): TGTGCCAGCAGCTCAACTAGCGGACTTCAAATCCCCTACGAGCAGTACGTC. This codes for CASSSTSGLQIPYEQYV.

This chain uses TRBV7-2 with TRBJ2-6; D is unclear. This CDR3 has 16 amino acids. V was clipped by 5 bases and J by 0 bases, with 11 bases between them. In germline, CDR1 is SGHTA, CDR2 FQGNSA. CDR3 residues: CASSPRHSSGANVLTF. The CDR3 DNA reads as TGTGCCAGCAGCCCCCGACACAGCTCTGGGGCCAACGTCCTGACTTTC.

This chain joins TRBV19 and TRBJ1-4; unclear D gene. Germline CDR1 is LNHDA and CDR2 is SQIVND (reference sequence). The CDR3 contains 14 residues. V was shortened by 5 bases and J by 4 bases, with 11 bases between the two germline ends. The CDR3 is CASSDLYLNEKLFF. In nucleotides, the CDR3 is TGTGCCAGTAGTGACCTTTACCTTAATGAAAAACTGTTTTTT.

This chain connects TRBV5-5 to TRBJ2-7, with D uncertain. CDR1 and CDR2 from the germline V gene are SGHKS and YYEKEE (reference sequence). The CDR3 has 14 residues. The V end lost 0 bases, the J end lost 0 bases, and 7 bases lay between the germline ends. CDR3 loop: CASSLGGVSYEQYV. In DNA, the CDR3 is TGTGCCAGCAGCTTGGGCGGCGTCTCCTACGAGCAGTACGTC.

This clone was seen a handful of times. Here the CDR3 DNA reads TGTGCCAGCAGCTTAGGGCAGTTCAATCAGCCCCAGCATTTT. Translating it yields CASSLGQFNQPQHF. This chain connects TRBV7-2 to TRBJ1-5; D gene ambiguous. In germline, CDR1 is SGHTA, CDR2 FQGNSA. V dropped 1 base and J dropped 3 bases, with 7 bases sitting between them. CDR3 length: 14 residues. The variable domain in full, completed from reference TRBV7-2 and TRBJ1-5, reads GAGVSQSPSNKVTEKGKDVELRCDPISGHTALYWYRQSLGQGLEFLIYFQGNSAPDKSGLPSDRFSAERTGGSVSTLTIQRTQQEDSAVYLCASSLGQFNQPQHFGDGTRLSIL.

The CDR3 DNA reads as TGTGCCAGCAGCTTGGGCCAGCTCTATGGCTACACCTTC. This sequence encodes CASSLGQLYGYTF. The chain employs TRBV5-6 and TRBJ1-2; no firm D call. Germline V CDR1 and CDR2: SGHDT, YYEEEE. This CDR3 contains 13 residues. Trimming removed 0 bases from V and 4 bases from J, with 7 bases in between.

This rearrangement joins TRBV18 to TRBJ2-7, with D perhaps TRBD2 (5 bases). CDR3 length: 12 residues. CDR1 is KGHSH, CDR2 LQKENI, per germline. Trimming removed 6 bases from V and 7 bases from J, with 13 bases in between. CDR3 coding DNA: TGTGCCAGCTCTCCCGGATCGGGAGAGCAGTACGTC. This codes for CASSPGSGEQYV.

The chain uses TRBV12-5 and TRBJ2-3; 8 nucleotides line up with TRBD1. Trimming at V came to 5 bases and at J to 0 bases, leaving 4 bases not matched to a gene. This CDR3 is 15 amino acids long. Germline-derived CDR1 and CDR2 are LGHNT and FRNRAP. In nucleotides, the CDR3 is TGTGCTAGTGGTCTGGGACAGGCCAGCACAGATACGCAGTATTTT. Its translation is CASGLGQASTDTQYF.

This chain uses TRBV9 with TRBJ2-2; 9 bases agree with TRBD2. The CDR3 runs 17 residues. V gave up 4 bases and J gave up 0 bases; unmatched junction bases: 7. The germline V gene encodes CDR1 SGDLS and CDR2 YYNGEE. The CDR3 sequence is CASSTGTSYSNTGELFF. CDR3 DNA: TGTGCCAGCAGCACCGGGACTAGCTACTCGAACACCGGGGAGCTGTTTTTT.